This is a list of T cell receptor beta chains from one sample in a study of cytotoxic CD8 clonotypes in ibrutinib-treated CLL. Measured with immunoSEQ multiplex PCR; TCRdb has only the in-frame clones, and not every one. The sample has 250,000 to 350,000 clones; about 72% are singletons. Sequencing used PBMCs, obtained at disease progression, from a patient treated with ibrutinib. The receptors were sampled from a human donor with chronic lymphocytic leukemia. Each CDR3 is given with its conserved first and last residue. Fields, in order: D gene, J gene, V gene, clone size, CDR3 protein, CDR3 DNA. The D gene is left open where the match is weak. Clone size appears in some rows only: once, few, many, or a class for an expanded clone.

TRBD1 TRBJ1-6 TRBV18 NA CASSPVGQGSTPLHF TGTGCCAGCTCACCAGTGGGACAGGGGTCAACACCCCTCCACTTT
NA TRBJ2-7 TRBV5-1 NA CASSPGQRDYEQYF TGCGCCAGCAGCCCCGGACAGCGAGACTACGAGCAGTACTTC
NA TRBJ2-7 TRBV7-9 NA CASSSRTVPTYEQYF TGTGCCAGCAGCTCGCGGACAGTACCAACCTACGAGCAGTACTTC
TRBD2 TRBJ2-5 TRBV2 NA CASKGGGATGQYF TGTGCCAGCAAGGGCGGGGGGGCGACAGGCCAGTACTTC
NA TRBJ1-4 TRBV4-1 few CASSQDWWANEKLFF TGCGCCAGCAGCCAAGACTGGTGGGCTAATGAAAAACTGTTTTTT
NA TRBJ2-5 TRBV6-5 NA CASSYVGLVEETQYF TGTGCCAGCAGTTACGTCGGGTTGGTCGAAGAGACCCAGTACTTC
NA TRBJ2-7 TRBV5-1 NA CASSPSGQSSYEQYF TGCGCCAGCAGCCCCTCTGGCCAGAGCTCCTACGAGCAGTACTTC
TRBD2 TRBJ2-1 TRBV4-1 few CASSYLTSGRAEQFF TGCGCCAGCAGCTACTTGACTAGCGGGAGAGCTGAGCAGTTCTTC
NA TRBJ2-7 TRBV27 once CASSLWPVSSYEQYF TGTGCCAGCAGTTTATGGCCTGTCTCGAGCTACGAGCAGTACTTC
NA TRBJ2-1 TRBV7-6 NA CASSLVKEDEQFF TGTGCCAGCAGCTTAGTCAAGGAGGATGAGCAGTTCTTC
TRBD2 TRBJ2-1 TRBV19 NA CASSSRGAGGDNEQFF TGTGCCAGTAGTTCCCGTGGAGCGGGGGGGGACAATGAGCAGTTCTTC
TRBD1 TRBJ2-6 TRBV2 NA CASSGYGTGSSGANVLTF TGTGCCAGCAGTGGATACGGGACAGGGAGCTCTGGGGCCAACGTCCTGACTTTC
TRBD1 TRBJ2-7 TRBV7-2 NA CASSLGGQGAYEQYF TGTGCCAGCAGCTTAGGGGGACAGGGGGCCTACGAGCAGTACTTC
NA TRBJ2-7 TRBV5-4 NA CASSTTYEQYF TGTGCCAGCAGCACCACCTACGAGCAGTACTTC
NA TRBJ1-1 TRBV29-1 NA CSVLPRSAEAFF TGCAGCGTTCTCCCTAGGTCGGCTGAAGCTTTCTTT
NA TRBJ2-3 TRBV5-6 NA CASSSDSRADTQYF TGTGCCAGCAGCTCGGACTCTAGGGCAGATACGCAGTATTTT
NA TRBJ2-7 TRBV5-1 NA CASSFGLDYEQYF TGCGCCAGCAGCTTTGGACTCGACTACGAGCAGTACTTC
TRBD1 TRBJ2-2 TRBV18 few CASSPGTANTGELFF TGTGCCAGCTCACCTGGGACAGCGAACACCGGGGAGCTGTTTTTT
NA TRBJ1-4 TRBV6-1 NA CASSDLLIGYGELFF TGTGCCAGCTCCGATCTGTTAATAGGGTATGGGGAACTGTTTTTT
TRBD1 TRBJ2-7 TRBV18 NA CASSTGQAKYEQYF TGTGCCAGCTCCACGGGACAGGCTAAGTACGAGCAGTACTTC